This record covers a single T cell receptor (beta chain). Antigen unknown. The data were taken from a study of molecular identifiers for immune sequencing clone quantification. The V gene's germline CDR1 is LNHDA and CDR2 SQIVND (reference sequence). The ends lost 5 bases at V and 2 bases at J; junction bases unmatched: 9. The CDR3 is 15 residues long. Study-wide results and limits: Underestimated sizes of highly expanded clones could result from identical TCR molecules that share a barcode.

The bulk TCR libraries were made with methods described before and with listed TCR primers. Each CDR3 protein gets one entry after TCRdb re-called the PCR reads with MiXCR. The sample lists about half a million distinct CDR3 sequences; roughly 26% were seen once. V usage is TRBV19 and J usage is TRBJ2-7; 7 bases map to TRBD1. Sample: naive CD8+ T cells from blood, with Jurkat cell RNA spiked in. The sample's subset: FACS-sorted CD8+CD4-CCR7+CD45RA+ naive T cells. This clonotype originated in a human donor in good health. Some libraries in this study had Jurkat cell RNA spiked in. CDR3 nucleotides: TGTGCCAGTAGTTTTGCCGGGACAGAAGCCTACGAGCAGTACTTC. Amino acids: CASSFAGTEAYEQYF.